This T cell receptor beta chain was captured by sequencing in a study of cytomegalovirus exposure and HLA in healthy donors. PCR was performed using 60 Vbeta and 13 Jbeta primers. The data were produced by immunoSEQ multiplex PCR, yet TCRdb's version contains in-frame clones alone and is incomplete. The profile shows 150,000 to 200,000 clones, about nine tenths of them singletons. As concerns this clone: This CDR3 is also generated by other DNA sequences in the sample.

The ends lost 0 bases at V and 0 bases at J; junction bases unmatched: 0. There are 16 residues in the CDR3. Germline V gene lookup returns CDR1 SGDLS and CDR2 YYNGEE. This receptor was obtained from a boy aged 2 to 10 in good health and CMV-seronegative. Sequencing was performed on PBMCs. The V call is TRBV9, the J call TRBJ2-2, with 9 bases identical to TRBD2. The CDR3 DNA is TGTGCCAGCAGCGTAGGACTAGCGGCGAACACCGGGGAGCTGTTTTTT. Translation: CASSVGLAANTGELFF.